This TCR beta chain was captured by sequencing in a study of identifying expanded T cells in peripheral blood. During the collection period, no donor immune events like infections were recorded. The repertoire was sequenced with immunoSEQ multiplex PCR; TCRdb's copy has only in-frame clones and lacks some. The sample has roughly 92,000 clones; more than 75% are singletons. Germline CDR1 and CDR2: SGHAT and FQNNGV. The trim removed 5 bases at V and 5 bases at J, leaving 7 bases unmatched. This CDR3 is 15 amino acids long. Study findings and constraints: Over two and four weeks, about 17 and 20 clones changed, versus around 1.1 between replicates. Clone count variance between roughly 2-week samples rose with total template count.

Concerning this clone: Antigen: not known.

The chain has TRBV11-2 and TRBJ2-1; 9 positions agree with TRBD1. This TCR derives from a person aged 18 to 75 in good health. Sequenced material: blood. CDR3 nucleotide sequence: TGTGCCAGCAGCCTAACCTGGGACAGGGACAATGAGCAGTTCTTC. Protein product: CASSLTWDRDNEQFF.